This is a list of T cell receptor beta chains from one sample in a study of healthy donors' naive CD4 and CD8 T cells. MiXCR, run by TCRdb on the reads, gives a single entry per CDR3 protein. The sample shows roughly 200,000 distinct CDR3 sequences, around 74% of them seen only once. Input material: naive CD4+ and CD8+ T cells sorted from blood, pooled from several donors. These receptors were obtained from a pool of human donors in good health; the sample pools cells from several healthy donors. Both conserved end residues are part of each CDR3. The D gene is left open where the match is weak. Expanded clones are given a class, and other clones once, few, many or no size at all.

clone size	V gene	J gene	D gene	CDR3 protein	CDR3 DNA
.	TRBV28	TRBJ2-3	.	CASSSAGGATDTQYF	TGTGCCAGCAGTTCCGCGGGCGGGGCTACAGATACGCAGTATTTT
once	TRBV29-1	TRBJ2-5	.	CSVYRETQYF	TGCAGCGTTTATAGAGAGACCCAGTACTTC
.	TRBV30	TRBJ1-5	.	CAWSPHAVGNQPQHF	TGTGCCTGGAGTCCTCACGCCGTTGGCAATCAGCCCCAGCATTTT
.	TRBV5-1	TRBJ2-7	.	CASSLGTNNAYEQYF	TGCGCCAGCAGCTTGGGGACAAACAACGCCTACGAGCAGTACTTC
.	TRBV4-1	TRBJ2-7	.	CASSQDSARSYEQYF	TGCGCCAGCAGCCAAGATTCGGCCAGATCCTACGAGCAGTACTTC
.	TRBV19	TRBJ2-1	.	CASSKGLNNEQFF	TGTGCCAGTAGTAAGGGACTGAACAATGAGCAGTTCTTC
few	TRBV6-5	TRBJ2-2	TRBD1	CASSWDSLANTGELFF	TGTGCCAGCAGTTGGGACAGCTTAGCGAACACCGGGGAGCTGTTTTTT
.	TRBV19	TRBJ2-5	.	CASSLRDRLETQYF	TGTGCCAGTAGTCTACGTGATAGGTTGGAGACCCAGTACTTC
few	TRBV29-1	TRBJ2-7	.	CSVVQAYEQYF	TGCAGCGTTGTACAGGCCTACGAGCAGTACTTC
.	TRBV29-1	TRBJ2-1	.	CSVVGGGPEQFF	TGCAGCGTTGTCGGGGGTGGGCCTGAGCAGTTCTTC
.	TRBV29-1	TRBJ1-1	.	CSVDNGGTEAFF	TGCAGCGTTGATAATGGGGGCACTGAAGCTTTCTTT
few	TRBV7-8	TRBJ1-2	TRBD1	CASSLYDRAYYGYTF	TGTGCCAGCAGCTTATACGACAGGGCCTACTATGGCTACACCTTC
once	TRBV12-3/TRBV12-4	TRBJ2-7	.	CASSLQGVVGEQYF	TGTGCCAGCAGTTTGCAGGGTGTTGTTGGGGAGCAGTACTTC
.	TRBV6-2/TRBV6-3	TRBJ2-7	TRBD2	CASSYMAGGTWNEQYF	TGTGCCAGCAGTTATATGGCGGGAGGCACTTGGAACGAGCAGTACTTC
.	TRBV6-5	TRBJ1-1	.	CASSYTGQYEAFF	TGTGCCAGCAGTTACACAGGACAGTATGAAGCTTTCTTT
.	TRBV24-1	TRBJ1-2	.	CATSDPTGDGYTF	TGTGCCACCAGTGATCCTACCGGGGATGGCTACACCTTC
once	TRBV11-2	TRBJ2-7	TRBD1	CASSRTGTGGASEQYF	TGTGCCAGCAGCAGAACCGGGACAGGGGGCGCGAGTGAGCAGTACTTC
.	TRBV19	TRBJ2-1	.	CAAGRQYNEQFF	TGTGCCGCTGGGAGACAGTACAATGAGCAGTTCTTC
.	TRBV10-3	TRBJ2-7	.	CAISRESYEQYF	TGTGCCATCAGTAGGGAGTCCTACGAGCAGTACTTC
.	TRBV19	TRBJ1-2	.	CASSTPGDLPSGGYTF	TGTGCCAGTAGTACACCCGGGGACCTTCCTTCGGGTGGCTACACCTTC
.	TRBV6-5	TRBJ2-1	.	CASRQGGGNEQFF	TGTGCCAGCAGACAGGGCGGGGGCAATGAGCAGTTCTTC
.	TRBV11-2	TRBJ1-5	TRBD1	CASSIDRDQPQHF	TGTGCCAGCAGCATAGACAGGGATCAGCCCCAGCATTTT
.	TRBV5-1	TRBJ2-1	TRBD1	CASSLAQGAGEQFF	TGCGCCAGCAGCTTGGCCCAGGGGGCTGGTGAGCAGTTCTTC
.	TRBV29-1	TRBJ1-5	.	CSVEGPSNQPQHF	TGCAGCGTTGAAGGTCCCAGCAATCAGCCCCAGCATTTT
few	TRBV12-5	TRBJ2-1	.	CASGPLGFGDYNEQFF	TGTGCTAGTGGCCCCCTGGGGTTTGGAGATTACAATGAGCAGTTCTTC
.	TRBV19	TRBJ1-2	.	CASYATGYGYTF	TGTGCCAGTTACGCCACGGGCTATGGCTACACCTTC
.	TRBV5-1	TRBJ2-2	.	CASSVGFTGELFF	TGCGCCAGCAGCGTAGGCTTCACCGGGGAGCTGTTTTTT
.	TRBV7-8	TRBJ1-6	.	CASSLERQFNSPLHF	TGTGCCAGCAGCTTAGAGCGCCAGTTTAATTCACCCCTCCACTTT
.	TRBV19	TRBJ1-2	.	CASSIGLTDGSGYTF	TGTGCCAGTAGTATAGGGTTGACAGACGGAAGTGGCTACACCTTC
.	TRBV29-1	TRBJ2-2	.	CSVESQTHANTGELFF	TGCAGCGTTGAAAGCCAGACACACGCGAACACCGGGGAGCTGTTTTTT
.	TRBV6-1	TRBJ2-1	.	CASSEAGDDEQFF	TGTGCCAGCAGTGAGGCAGGGGACGATGAGCAGTTCTTC
.	TRBV29-1	TRBJ1-2	.	CSVHGQYGYTF	TGCAGCGTCCATGGACAGTATGGCTACACCTTC
.	TRBV5-6	TRBJ1-2	.	CASSYGTGLRGYTF	TGTGCCAGCAGCTATGGGACCGGCCTTCGGGGCTACACCTTC
.	TRBV6-5	TRBJ1-1	.	CASSLQGLEAFF	TGTGCCAGCAGCCTACAGGGCCTTGAAGCTTTCTTT